This T cell receptor beta chain was obtained from a study of T-cell reconstitution after alpha-beta-depleted transplantation in children. Whole-study results and caveats: Some patients' high day-60 TCRbeta diversity was attributed to recipient cells surviving conditioning. About two months after transplant, alpha-beta T cells reportedly came from several hundred expanded graft clones. Newly generated T cells supplied most T-cell counts and diversity one year post-transplant.

This clonotype has only a few counts. Its cognate antigen is unknown. This sample's TCRbeta library carried unique molecular identifier barcodes. Via MiXCR, TCRdb re-called the PCR reads, giving one row per CDR3 protein. The sample lists some 600,000 distinct CDR3 sequences; under 15% were seen once. The sequence was obtained from a male patient younger than 18 who had a stem cell transplant for acute myeloid leukemia, so the T cells may come from the graft donor. This specimen consisted of PBMCs, mostly from graft donor cells, obtained 360 days after TCRalphabeta/CD19-depleted stem cell transplant.

The CDR3 is CSARDIYGYTF. The CDR3 nucleotides are TGCAGTGCCCGGGACATTTATGGCTACACCTTC. The chain has TRBV20-1 and TRBJ1-2, with D perhaps TRBD1 (6 bases). This CDR3 has 11 residues. Per the germline V gene, CDR1 is DFQATT and CDR2 is SNEGSKA (reference sequence). V was shortened by 6 bases and J by 5 bases, with 10 bases between the two germline ends.